This T cell receptor beta chain came from a study of sequential checkpoint blockade in melanoma. Across the whole study: Arm A got nivolumab then ipilimumab; arm B the reverse, 1:1.

Profiling relied on immunoSEQ multiplex PCR, and the TCRdb table lists in-frame clones only, not all of them. The sample includes 13,000 or so clones, 52% seen only once; the top ten take about 16%. The treatment: randomized to nivolumab then ipilimumab (arm A) or the reverse (arm B). The ends lost 3 bases at V and 5 bases at J; junction bases unmatched: 4. Germline CDR1 is SQVTM and CDR2 is ANQGSEA. CDR3 length equals 13 residues. This clonotype was sampled from a human donor with melanoma. The rearrangement joins TRBV29-1 to TRBJ2-1, with 7 bases aligning to TRBD1. The specimen comprised CD8+ T cells sorted from blood (inferred from file names), sampled from a patient given nivolumab and ipilimumab in sequence. CDR3 coding DNA: TGCAGCGTTGATCCCCAGGGGGACAATGAGCAGTTCTTC. This encodes CSVDPQGDNEQFF.